This TCR beta chain was retrieved from a study of post-analysis software for immune sequencing data. Study-level information: Progressive-relapsing, secondary progressive and relapsing-remitting multiple sclerosis were among the disease courses included.

The sample holds a few counts of this clonotype. Antigen: not known. Study conclusions and caveats: Higher frequency in patients than in controls was seen for roughly five TRBV segments, with TRBV5-6, TRBV5-1 and TRBV20-1 among them. Patients with multiple sclerosis recorded significantly lower normalized Chao1 diversity than controls, the study found.

The CDR3 runs 17 residues. TCR beta cDNA libraries included unique molecular identifiers. Yield was 450,000 to 650,000 cDNA molecules from roughly 0.93 to 9.6 million T cells. TCRdb recomputed calls from the PCR reads with MiXCR, one row per CDR3 protein. This sample yields around 770,000 distinct CDR3 sequences, of which roughly 46% are seen a single time; roughly 5% belongs to the top ten. The source material was blood. The sequence was obtained from a girl aged 5 to 17 with multiple sclerosis. This chain links TRBV21-1 with TRBJ1-5; the table assigns TRBD1, which was not confirmed against the DNA. TRBV21-1 is designated a pseudogene. CDR3 amino acids: CASSKRERQGGNQPQHF. In DNA, the CDR3 is TGTGCCAGCAGCAAAAGGGAACGCCAGGGTGGCAATCAGCCCCAGCATTTT.